The sequence of this T cell receptor beta chain was determined in a study of blood T cell repertoires in COVID-19. Overall study: Collection of acute and convalescent COVID-19 samples took place in the United States, Italy and Spain. T cells, B-cell-depleted T cells, or PBMCs provided the cDNA or gDNA that served as material.

The table came from immunoSEQ multiplex PCR; TCRdb's copy has only in-frame clones and leaves some out. The data hold more than 65,000 clones, with 79% observed a single time. This CDR3 is 17 amino acids long. Per germline, CDR1 SGHVS and CDR2 FNYEAQ. V was clipped by 2 bases and J by 3 bases; unmatched bases: 10. Sequencing input: peripheral blood. The chain combines TRBV7-6 with TRBJ2-7, with TRBD1 matching 10 bases. This sequence originates from a human donor in a cohort sampled during active COVID-19. The CDR3, as DNA: TGTGCCAGCAGCTTAATAGCAGGACAGGGGGATTTCTACGAGCAGTACTTC. The encoded protein is CASSLIAGQGDFYEQYF.